These 31 T cell receptor beta chains share one sample of origin, sequenced in a study of technical replicates of blood from a handful of donors. Assay: immunoSEQ multiplex PCR; the TCRdb copy retains only in-frame clones and omits some. The table has some 74,000 clones, around nine tenths seen once. The specimen sequenced was T cells isolated from PBMCs. These receptors were collected from a human donor in good health.

This sequence joins TRBV16 and TRBJ2-7; tentatively, D is TRBD1 (6 bases). The V end lost 4 bases, the J end lost 4 bases, and 17 bases lay between the germline ends. Germline V gene sequence: CDR1 KGHSY, CDR2 FQNENV. This CDR3 spans 15 amino acids. The CDR3 sequence is CASSLNSGTPYEQYF. The CDR3 nucleotides are TGTGCCAGCAGCCTTAATTCCGGGACACCTTACGAGCAGTACTTC.

J is TRBJ2-3 and V is TRBV6-1; TRBD2 might be the D (5 bases). The CDR3 is made up of 13 amino acids. The V and J ends lost 9 bases and 3 bases respectively, with 13 bases between them. CDR1 is MNHNS, CDR2 SASEGT, per germline. The CDR3 region is CASTLPGTDTQYF. As DNA, the CDR3 is TGTGCCAGTACCTTACCGGGGACAGATACGCAGTATTTT.

CDR3 in DNA: TGTGCCAGCAAGGGACAGTCCTACGAGCAGTACTTC. Protein sequence: CASKGQSYEQYF. This chain uses TRBV2 with TRBJ2-7; 7 bases align to TRBD1. Germline-derived CDR1 and CDR2 are SNHLY and FYNNEI. Trimming at V came to 7 bases and at J to 1 base, leaving 1 base not matched to a gene. The CDR3 is 12 amino acids.

The chain joins TRBV10-3 to TRBJ2-1; the match to TRBD2 covers 8 bases. The CDR3 has 15 amino acids. CDR1 ENHRY and CDR2 SYGVKD come from the germline V gene. V dropped 3 bases and J dropped 10; count of bases not matched to a gene: 11. The CDR3 DNA is TGTGCCATCAGTGAAACGGGAGGGACTGCCGCGGAGCAGTTCTTC. Amino acids: CAISETGGTAAEQFF.

The chain joins TRBV4-1 to TRBJ2-7, with TRBD1 identical over 7 bases. The V gene's germline CDR1 is MGHRA and CDR2 YSYEKL. The V segment lost 1 base and the J segment 2 bases; nucleotides outside the gene matches: 5. This CDR3 has 15 residues. The DNA for the CDR3 is TGCGCCAGCAGCCAAGTTTGGCAGGGGGCCTACGAGCAGTACTTC. This gives the protein CASSQVWQGAYEQYF.

This chain joins TRBV12-5 and TRBJ2-1, with 10 bases that match TRBD2. Germline CDR1 is LGHNT and CDR2 is FRNRAP. The J segment lost 6 bases and the V segment lost 6 bases, leaving 5 bases of the junction unmatched. This CDR3 has 14 residues. The CDR3 is CASGPSGRANEQFF. CDR3 DNA: TGTGCTAGTGGCCCCAGCGGGAGGGCCAATGAGCAGTTCTTC.

This clone was counted between two and nine times. The rearrangement joins TRBV5-1 to TRBJ1-3; weak D call: TRBD1 (5 bases). The CDR3 extends over 14 amino acids. V lost 0 bases and J lost 7, with 11 bases in between. Per germline, CDR1 SGHRS and CDR2 YFSETQ. The CDR3 coding sequence is TGCGCCAGCAGCTTGGCCGGGGGGAGTAACACCATATATTTT. Translated, it gives CASSLAGGSNTIYF.

The chain links TRBV5-4 to TRBJ2-7; 9 positions agree with TRBD1. The V and J ends lost 7 bases and 5 bases, in that order; junction bases with no gene match: 4. CDR1 is SGHNT and CDR2 is YYREEE in the germline V gene (reference sequence). The CDR3 loop spans 12 amino acids. Here the CDR3 reads CASGDRAHEQYF. Written as DNA, the CDR3 is TGTGCCAGCGGGGACAGGGCCCACGAGCAGTACTTC.

V is TRBV30 and J is TRBJ2-7; D gene uncertain. The CDR3 runs 14 residues. Trimming cost V 0 bases and J 3 bases, with 12 bases left between them. Germline V gene lookup returns CDR1 GTSNPN and CDR2 SVGIG (reference sequence). The CDR3: CAWSVHGVGYEQYF. DNA for the CDR3: TGTGCCTGGAGTGTACATGGAGTGGGCTACGAGCAGTACTTC. The whole variable domain, remainder taken from reference TRBV30 and TRBJ2-7, is SQTIHQWPATLVQPVGSPLSLECTVEGTSNPNLYWYRQAAGRGLQLLFYSVGIGQISSEVPQNLSASRPQDRQFILSSKKLLLSDSGFYLCAWSVHGVGYEQYFGPGTRLTVT.

J is TRBJ1-4 and V is TRBV28, with D possibly matching TRBD1 (6 bases). Trimming removed 2 bases from V and 8 bases from J, with 12 bases in between. CDR3 size: 14 residues. Looked up from germline, CDR1 is MDHEN and CDR2 is SYDVKM. CDR3 sequence (DNA): TGTGCCAGCAGTTTAGGGTGGGGGCGCGAAAAACTGTTTTTT. It codes for CASSLGWGREKLFF.

The gene calls are TRBV5-4 and TRBJ2-5; 10 bases align to TRBD2. CDR3 size: 14 residues. V dropped 2 bases and J dropped 3; count of bases not matched to a gene: 1. Germline V gene sequence: CDR1 SGHNT, CDR2 YYREEE (reference sequence). As DNA, the CDR3 is TGTGCCAGCAGCTTAGCGGGAGGGGAAGAGACCCAGTACTTC. Its translation: CASSLAGGEETQYF.

The chain is built from TRBV7-9 and TRBJ1-2; possibly TRBD1 for D (5 bases). This CDR3 has 15 amino acids. Germline V gene data show CDR1 as SEHNR and CDR2 as FQNEAQ (reference sequence). With 5 bases removed from V and 8 bases from J, the gap between germline ends came to 21 bases. The CDR3 here is CASSIISGLQGGYTF. DNA for the CDR3: TGTGCCAGCAGCATCATTTCGGGCCTTCAGGGCGGCTACACCTTC.

The chain joins TRBV7-3 to TRBJ2-2; 13 positions agree with TRBD2. CDR3 size: 17 residues. CDR1 and CDR2 (germline): SGHTA, FQGTGA. V shed 5 bases and J 1 base; nucleotides not matched to a gene: 4. CDR3 protein: CASSRLAGGGNTGELFF. The CDR3 DNA follows: TGTGCCAGCAGCCGACTAGCGGGAGGCGGGAACACCGGGGAGCTGTTTTTT. Variable domain in full (rest from reference TRBV7-3 and TRBJ2-2): GAGVSQTPSNKVTEKGKYVELRCDPISGHTALYWYRQSLGQGPEFLIYFQGTGAADDSGLPNDRFFAVRPEGSVSTLKIQRTERGDSAVYLCASSRLAGGGNTGELFFGEGSRLTVL.

This clone was detected ten times or more. The chain employs TRBV7-3 and TRBJ2-7; 7 nucleotides match TRBD2. J lost 3 bases, V lost 3 bases, and 5 bases had no gene match. The CDR3 covers 14 residues. CDR1 and CDR2 from the germline V gene are SGHTA and FQGTGA. CDR3 in DNA: TGTGCCAGCAGCTTGCAGCGGGGCAGCTACGAGCAGTACTTC. It translates to CASSLQRGSYEQYF.

The chain couples TRBV10-3 to TRBJ2-2; 8 bases match TRBD2. V shed 6 bases, J shed 6 bases, and the junction held 9 bases outside the gene matches. The CDR3 is 15 amino acids. The germline CDR1 and CDR2 sequences are ENHRY and SYGVKD. The CDR3 DNA reads TGTGCCATCAGCCTGCGGCGGGAGGACTCCGGGGAGCTGTTTTTT. Translation: CAISLRREDSGELFF.

The chain is built from TRBV4-3 and TRBJ2-3; weak D call: TRBD2 (5 bases). Germline V gene data show CDR1 as LGHNA and CDR2 as YSLEER. CDR3 length: 15 residues. The V end lost 1 base, the J end lost 0 bases, and 8 bases lay between the germline ends. The CDR3 reads CASSQATGSTDTQYF. In DNA, the CDR3 is TGCGCCAGCAGCCAAGCAACGGGGAGCACAGATACGCAGTATTTT.

The chain carries TRBV18 and TRBJ1-2; 8 bases fit TRBD1. CDR1 KGHSH and CDR2 LQKENI come from the germline V gene. The CDR3 consists of 16 residues. Trimming at V came to 6 bases and at J to 3 bases, leaving 12 bases not matched to a gene. For the CDR3, the DNA is TGTGCCAGCTCCGAAGGGACAGGACAGGGTGACTATGGCTACACCTTC. Translating gives CASSEGTGQGDYGYTF. The full variable domain, completed using reference TRBV18 and TRBJ1-2, is NAGVMQNPRHLVRRRGQEARLRCSPMKGHSHVYWYRQLPEEGLKFMVYLQKENIIDESGMPKERFSAEFPKEGPSILRIQQVVRGDSAAYFCASSEGTGQGDYGYTFGSGTRLTVV.

V is TRBV30 and J is TRBJ1-2, with D possibly being TRBD1 (5 bases). Per the germline V gene, CDR1 is GTSNPN and CDR2 is SVGIG (reference sequence). The CDR3 has 12 residues. Trimming stripped 1 base from V and 6 bases from J, with 9 bases between. The CDR3 region is CAWSGTLNGYTF. CDR3 nucleotide sequence: TGTGCCTGGAGTGGGACACTGAATGGCTACACCTTC.

The chain is built from TRBV1 and TRBJ2-1; the D call TRBD1 from the table was never checked on the DNA. TRBV1 has pseudogene status. The CDR3 is made up of 21 amino acids. This CDR3 reads CTSSQGQGREREKGSYNEQFF. The DNA of the CDR3 is TGCACCAGCAGCCAGGGACAGGGGAGGGAACGGGAGAAAGGCTCCTACAATGAGCAGTTCTTC.

Here the CDR3 reads CASSVGGGQTYEQYF. CDR3 nucleotides: TGTGCCAGCAGCGTAGGAGGGGGCCAGACCTACGAGCAGTACTTC. J is TRBJ2-7 and V is TRBV9; 7 bases align to TRBD1. CDR1 and CDR2 (germline): SGDLS, YYNGEE. Losses at the gene ends were 0 bases for V and 2 bases for J; bases not matched to a gene: 5. The CDR3 has 15 residues.

The V and J genes are TRBV7-2 and TRBJ2-7; 9 nucleotides agree with TRBD2. This CDR3 is built from 14 residues. After removal of 8 bases from V and 4 bases from J, the junction contained 9 bases not matched to a gene. The V gene's germline CDR1 is SGHTA and CDR2 FQGNSA. CDR3 protein: CASSLAGGRYEQYF. The DNA of the CDR3 is TGTGCCAGCTCCTTGGCGGGAGGGAGATACGAGCAGTACTTC.

The rearrangement links TRBV6-1 to TRBJ2-7, with D maybe TRBD2 (6 bases). V shed 6 bases and J shed 3 bases, with 18 bases lying between them. The germline V gene encodes CDR1 MNHNS and CDR2 SASEGT. This CDR3 is 15 amino acids long. The CDR3 is CASRERLGERYEQYF. The CDR3 DNA reads TGTGCCAGCAGAGAAAGACTAGGAGAGCGCTACGAGCAGTACTTC.

This chain joins TRBV7-9 and TRBJ2-1; perhaps TRBD1 as D (6 bases). The V and J ends lost 5 bases and 0 bases respectively, with 14 bases between them. The CDR3 totals 16 residues. The germline CDR1 and CDR2 sequences are SEHNR and FQNEAQ (reference sequence). The CDR3 bases are TGTGCCAGCAGCCCCTCCAGGGGCCTCTCCTACAATGAGCAGTTCTTC. Amino acids: CASSPSRGLSYNEQFF.

V and J are TRBV2 and TRBJ2-7, with D unclear. The V gene's germline CDR1 is SNHLY and CDR2 FYNNEI. V was cut by 6 bases and J by 4 bases, with 7 bases left in between. The CDR3 extends over 11 amino acids. This chain's CDR3 is CASSETYEQYF. Here the CDR3 DNA reads TGTGCCAGCAGCGAAACTTACGAGCAGTACTTC.

The chain carries TRBV7-2 and TRBJ1-2; 8 nucleotides align to TRBD1. The CDR3 runs to 14 residues. With 4 bases clipped from V and 1 base from J, the junction kept 2 bases outside the gene matches. Germline V gives CDR1 SGHTA, CDR2 FQGNSA. The CDR3 DNA follows: TGTGCCAGCAGCTCTGACAGGGGTAACTATGGCTACACCTTC. Amino acid sequence: CASSSDRGNYGYTF.

The chain joins TRBV6-5 to TRBJ1-1; D remains ambiguous. In germline, CDR1 is MNHEY, CDR2 SVGAGI. CDR3 length equals 14 residues. V dropped 8 bases and J dropped 3 bases, with 16 bases sitting between them. CDR3 region: CASWNPPADTEAFF. CDR3 sequence (DNA): TGTGCCAGCTGGAACCCCCCTGCGGACACTGAAGCTTTCTTT.

The chain combines TRBV5-8 with TRBJ2-5; weak D call: TRBD1 (6 bases). CDR3 length: 15 amino acids. V was cut by 9 bases and J by 1 base, with 19 bases left in between. CDR1 is SGHTS and CDR2 is YDEGEE in the germline V gene. The CDR3 protein is CATGSVGAPQETQYF. The CDR3 coding sequence is TGTGCCACCGGTTCCGTGGGGGCCCCCCAAGAGACCCAGTACTTC.

The V call is TRBV7-9, the J call TRBJ1-2; D not resolved. The CDR3 has 16 amino acids. Trimming took off 0 bases at V and 8 bases at J, with 19 bases between the two ends. Germline CDR1 and CDR2: SEHNR and FQNEAQ (reference sequence). DNA of the CDR3: TGTGCCAGCAGCTTAGCGCAAGGGCCGGGCGGGAGGGGCTACACCTTC. It encodes CASSLAQGPGGRGYTF.

The gene calls are TRBV7-3 and TRBJ1-4; 9 bases fit TRBD1. Germline CDR1 is SGHTA and CDR2 is FQGTGA. CDR3 length equals 15 residues. Trimming removed 5 bases from V and 4 bases from J; junction bases left unmatched: 5. The CDR3 protein is CASSPSGQGNEKLFF. The CDR3 DNA reads TGTGCCAGCAGCCCGTCGGGACAGGGTAATGAAAAACTGTTTTTT.

The V call is TRBV18, the J call TRBJ2-1; TRBD1 is a possible D gene (6 bases). The CDR3 has 14 residues. Germline values: CDR1 KGHSH, CDR2 LQKENI. V was pared by 4 bases and J by 4 bases, with 11 bases between. CDR3 nucleotide sequence: TGTGCCAGCTCACTAGACAGGAATTACAATGAGCAGTTCTTC. This sequence encodes CASSLDRNYNEQFF.

This clone came up once. The chain couples TRBV5-1 to TRBJ2-7; TRBD1 agrees at 11 bases. Germline V gene sequence: CDR1 SGHRS, CDR2 YFSETQ. The V and J ends lost 2 bases and 6 bases, in that order; junction bases with no gene match: 7. This CDR3 contains 15 residues. The CDR3 loop is CASSLGQGAAFEQYF. CDR3 coding DNA: TGCGCCAGCAGCTTAGGACAGGGGGCCGCGTTCGAGCAGTACTTC.